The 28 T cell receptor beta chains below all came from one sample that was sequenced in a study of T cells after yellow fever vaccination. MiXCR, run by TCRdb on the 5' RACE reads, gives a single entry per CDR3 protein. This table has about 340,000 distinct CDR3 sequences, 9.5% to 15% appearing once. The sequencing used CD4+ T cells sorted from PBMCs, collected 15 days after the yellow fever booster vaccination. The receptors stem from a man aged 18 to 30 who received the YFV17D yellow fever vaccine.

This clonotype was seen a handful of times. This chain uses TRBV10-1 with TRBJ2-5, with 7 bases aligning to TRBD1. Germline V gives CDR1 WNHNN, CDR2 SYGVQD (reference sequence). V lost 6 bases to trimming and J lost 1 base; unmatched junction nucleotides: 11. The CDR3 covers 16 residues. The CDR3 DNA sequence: TGCGCCAGCAGCCCAGTAGGGGGCCAGGCCCAAGAGACCCAGTACTTC. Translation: CASSPVGGQAQETQYF.

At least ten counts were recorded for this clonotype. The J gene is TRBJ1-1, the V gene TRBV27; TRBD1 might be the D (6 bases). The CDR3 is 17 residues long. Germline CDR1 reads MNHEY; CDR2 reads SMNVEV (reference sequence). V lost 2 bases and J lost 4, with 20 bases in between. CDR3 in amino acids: CASSLTRGPGGLTEAFF. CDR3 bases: TGTGCCAGCAGTTTAACTCGGGGGCCTGGGGGGCTCACTGAAGCTTTCTTT.

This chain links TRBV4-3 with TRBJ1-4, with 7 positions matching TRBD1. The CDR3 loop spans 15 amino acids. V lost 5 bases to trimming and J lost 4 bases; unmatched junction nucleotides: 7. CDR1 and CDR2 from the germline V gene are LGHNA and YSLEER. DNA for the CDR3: TGCGCCAGCAGCTACAGGGGCCAGGTTAATGAAAAACTGTTTTTT. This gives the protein CASSYRGQVNEKLFF.

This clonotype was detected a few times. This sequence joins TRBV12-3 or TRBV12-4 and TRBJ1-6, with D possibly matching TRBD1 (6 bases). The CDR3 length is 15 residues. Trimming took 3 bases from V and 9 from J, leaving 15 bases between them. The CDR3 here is CASSLGQGTSSPLHF. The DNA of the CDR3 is TGTGCCAGCAGTTTGGGCCAGGGGACGAGTTCACCCCTCCACTTT.

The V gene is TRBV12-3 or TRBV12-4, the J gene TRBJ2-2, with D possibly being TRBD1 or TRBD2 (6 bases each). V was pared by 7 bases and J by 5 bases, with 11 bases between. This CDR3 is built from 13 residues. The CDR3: CASTLGGTGELFF. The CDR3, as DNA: TGTGCCAGCACCTTAGGGGGGACCGGGGAGCTGTTTTTT.

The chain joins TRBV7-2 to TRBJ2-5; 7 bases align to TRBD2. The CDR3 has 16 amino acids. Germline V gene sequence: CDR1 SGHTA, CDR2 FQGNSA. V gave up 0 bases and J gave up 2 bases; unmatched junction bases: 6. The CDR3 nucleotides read TGTGCCAGCAGCTTAGCCCGGTGGCGGGGGCAAGAGACCCAGTACTTC. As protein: CASSLARWRGQETQYF.

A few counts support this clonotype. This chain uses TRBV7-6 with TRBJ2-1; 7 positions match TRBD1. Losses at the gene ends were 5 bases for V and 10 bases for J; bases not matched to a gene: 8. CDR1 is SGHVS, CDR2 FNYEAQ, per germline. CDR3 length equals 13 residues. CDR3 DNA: TGTGCCAGCAGCGCGGACAGGTTCGAGGAGCAGTTCTTC. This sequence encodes CASSADRFEEQFF.

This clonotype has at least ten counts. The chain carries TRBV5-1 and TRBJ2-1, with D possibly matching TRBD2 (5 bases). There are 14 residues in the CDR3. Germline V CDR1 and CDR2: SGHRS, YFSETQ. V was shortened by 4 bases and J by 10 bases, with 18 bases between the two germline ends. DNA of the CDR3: TGCGCCAGCAGCCTACAAGATTGGAGGACGGAGCAGTTCTTC. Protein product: CASSLQDWRTEQFF.

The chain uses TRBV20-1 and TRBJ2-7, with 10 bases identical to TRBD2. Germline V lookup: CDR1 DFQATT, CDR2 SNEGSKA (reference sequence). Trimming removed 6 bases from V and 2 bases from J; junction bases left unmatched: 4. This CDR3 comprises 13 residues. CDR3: CSAVSGGAYEQYF. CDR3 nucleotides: TGCAGTGCCGTAAGCGGGGGGGCCTACGAGCAGTACTTC.

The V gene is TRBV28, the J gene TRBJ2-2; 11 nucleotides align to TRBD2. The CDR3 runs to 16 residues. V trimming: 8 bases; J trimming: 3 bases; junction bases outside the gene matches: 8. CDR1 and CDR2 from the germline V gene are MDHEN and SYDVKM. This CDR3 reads CASGTTSGADTGELFF. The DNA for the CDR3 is TGTGCCAGCGGGACGACTAGCGGGGCGGACACCGGGGAGCTGTTTTTT. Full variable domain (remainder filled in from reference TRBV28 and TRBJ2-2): DVKVTQSSRYLVKRTGEKVFLECVQDMDHENMFWYRQDPGLGLRLIYFSYDVKMKEKGDIPEGYSVSREKKERFSLILESASTNQTSMYLCASGTTSGADTGELFFGEGSRLTVL.

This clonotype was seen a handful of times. CDR3 protein: CASYQKHTGELFF. CDR3 sequence (DNA): TGTGCCTCCTACCAGAAACACACCGGGGAGCTGTTTTTT. The V gene is TRBV30, the J gene TRBJ2-2; no clear D. Germline loops: CDR1 GTSNPN, CDR2 SVGIG (reference sequence). The V and J ends lost 7 bases and 3 bases respectively, with 12 bases between them. The CDR3 contains 13 residues.

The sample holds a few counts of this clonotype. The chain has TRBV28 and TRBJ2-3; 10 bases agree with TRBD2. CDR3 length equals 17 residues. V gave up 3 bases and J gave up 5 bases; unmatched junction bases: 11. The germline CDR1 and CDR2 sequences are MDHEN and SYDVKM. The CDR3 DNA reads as TGTGCCAGCAGTTTTTCCAAAGCGGGGGGGCCGATAGATACGCAGTATTTT. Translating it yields CASSFSKAGGPIDTQYF.

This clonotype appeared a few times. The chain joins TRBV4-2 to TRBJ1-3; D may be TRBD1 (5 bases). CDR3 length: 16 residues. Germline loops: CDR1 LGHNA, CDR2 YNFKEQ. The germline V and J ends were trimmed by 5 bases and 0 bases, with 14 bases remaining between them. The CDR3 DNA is TGTGCCAGCAGCTCTCCGAGGGGCTTCTCTGGAAACACCATATATTTT. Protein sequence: CASSSPRGFSGNTIYF.

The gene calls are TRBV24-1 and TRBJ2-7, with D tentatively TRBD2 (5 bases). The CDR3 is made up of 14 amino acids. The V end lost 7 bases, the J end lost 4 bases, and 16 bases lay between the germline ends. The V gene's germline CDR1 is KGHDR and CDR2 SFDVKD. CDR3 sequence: CATSHLRTVYEQYV. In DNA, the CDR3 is TGTGCCACCAGCCACCTCCGGACTGTTTACGAGCAGTACGTC.

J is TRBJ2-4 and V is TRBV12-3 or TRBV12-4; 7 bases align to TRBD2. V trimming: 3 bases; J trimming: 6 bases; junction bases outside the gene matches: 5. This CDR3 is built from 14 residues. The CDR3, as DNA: TGTGCCAGCAGTTTGGGGGGGGGATCAAACATTCAGTACTTC. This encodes CASSLGGGSNIQYF.

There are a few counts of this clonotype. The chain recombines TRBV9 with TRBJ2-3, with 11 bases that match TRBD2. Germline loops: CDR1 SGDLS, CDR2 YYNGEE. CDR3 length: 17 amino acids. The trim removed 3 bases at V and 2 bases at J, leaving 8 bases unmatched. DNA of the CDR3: TGTGCCAGCAGCGGTAGCGGGGGGGCCATCCACACAGATACGCAGTATTTT. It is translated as CASSGSGGAIHTDTQYF.

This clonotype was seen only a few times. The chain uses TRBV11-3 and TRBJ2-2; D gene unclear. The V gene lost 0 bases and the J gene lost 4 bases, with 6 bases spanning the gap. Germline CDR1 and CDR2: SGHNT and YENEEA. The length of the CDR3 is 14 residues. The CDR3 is CASSLDGATGELFF. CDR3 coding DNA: TGTGCCAGCAGCTTAGACGGAGCCACCGGGGAGCTGTTTTTT.

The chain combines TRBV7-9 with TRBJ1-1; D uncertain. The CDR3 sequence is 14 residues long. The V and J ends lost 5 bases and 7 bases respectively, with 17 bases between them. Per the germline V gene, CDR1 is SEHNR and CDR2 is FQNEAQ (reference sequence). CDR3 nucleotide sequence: TGTGCCAGCAGCAGAGGGAGGGCTCGAGATGAAGCTTTCTTT. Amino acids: CASSRGRARDEAFF.

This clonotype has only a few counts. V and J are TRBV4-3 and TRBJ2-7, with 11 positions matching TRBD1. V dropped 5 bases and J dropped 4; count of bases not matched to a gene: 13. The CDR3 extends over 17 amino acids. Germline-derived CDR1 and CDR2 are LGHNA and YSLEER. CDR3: CASSEGQGEMLGYEQYF. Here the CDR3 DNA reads TGCGCCAGCAGCGAGGGACAGGGGGAGATGTTGGGATACGAGCAGTACTTC.

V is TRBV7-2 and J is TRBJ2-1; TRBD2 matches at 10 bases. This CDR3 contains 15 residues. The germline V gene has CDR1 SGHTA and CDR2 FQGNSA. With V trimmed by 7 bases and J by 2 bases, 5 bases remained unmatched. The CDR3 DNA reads TGTGCCAGCACTAAACTAGCGGGGACCTACAATGAGCAGTTCTTC. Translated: CASTKLAGTYNEQFF.

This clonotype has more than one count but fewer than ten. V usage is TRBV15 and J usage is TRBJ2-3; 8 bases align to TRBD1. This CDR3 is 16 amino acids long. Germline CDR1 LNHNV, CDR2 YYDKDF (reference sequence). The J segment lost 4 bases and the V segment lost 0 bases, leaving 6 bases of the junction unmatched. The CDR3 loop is CATSRDPGGAADTQYF. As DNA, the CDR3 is TGTGCCACCAGCAGAGATCCAGGGGGCGCCGCAGATACGCAGTATTTT.

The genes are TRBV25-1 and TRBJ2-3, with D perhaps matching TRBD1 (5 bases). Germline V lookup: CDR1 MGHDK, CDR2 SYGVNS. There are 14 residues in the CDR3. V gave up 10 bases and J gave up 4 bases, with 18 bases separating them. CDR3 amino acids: CATRTSRGPDTQYF. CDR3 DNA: TGTGCCACCCGGACAAGCAGAGGTCCAGATACGCAGTATTTT.

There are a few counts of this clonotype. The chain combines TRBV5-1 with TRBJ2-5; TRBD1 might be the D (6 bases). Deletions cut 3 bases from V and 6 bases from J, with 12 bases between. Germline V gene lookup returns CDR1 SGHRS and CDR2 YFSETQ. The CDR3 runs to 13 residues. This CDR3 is CASSSPRGQTQYF. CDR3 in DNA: TGCGCCAGCAGCTCTCCCAGGGGACAGACCCAGTACTTC.

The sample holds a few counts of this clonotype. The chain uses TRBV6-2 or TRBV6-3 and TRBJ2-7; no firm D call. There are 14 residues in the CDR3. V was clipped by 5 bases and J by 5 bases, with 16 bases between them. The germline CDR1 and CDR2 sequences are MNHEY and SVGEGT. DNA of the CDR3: TGTGCCAGCAGTGACCGACATGAGATCCACGAGCAGTACTTC. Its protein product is CASSDRHEIHEQYF.

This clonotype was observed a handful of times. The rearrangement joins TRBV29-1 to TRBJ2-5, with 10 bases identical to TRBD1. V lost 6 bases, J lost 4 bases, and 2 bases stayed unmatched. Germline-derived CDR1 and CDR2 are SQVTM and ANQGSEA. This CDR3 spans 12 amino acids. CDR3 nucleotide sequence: TGCAGCGTCGGGACAGGGGTAGAGACCCAGTACTTC. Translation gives CSVGTGVETQYF.

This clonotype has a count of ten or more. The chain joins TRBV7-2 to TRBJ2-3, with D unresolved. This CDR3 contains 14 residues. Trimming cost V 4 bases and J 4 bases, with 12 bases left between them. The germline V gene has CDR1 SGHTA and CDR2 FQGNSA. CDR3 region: CASSYKGFADTQYF. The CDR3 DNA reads TGTGCCAGCAGCTACAAGGGTTTTGCAGATACGCAGTATTTT.

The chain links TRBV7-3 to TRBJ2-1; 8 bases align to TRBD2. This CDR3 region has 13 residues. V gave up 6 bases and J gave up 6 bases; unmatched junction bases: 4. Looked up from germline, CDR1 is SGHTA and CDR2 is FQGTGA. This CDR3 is CASRPGGGNEQFF. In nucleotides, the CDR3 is TGTGCCAGCAGGCCCGGGGGGGGCAATGAGCAGTTCTTC.

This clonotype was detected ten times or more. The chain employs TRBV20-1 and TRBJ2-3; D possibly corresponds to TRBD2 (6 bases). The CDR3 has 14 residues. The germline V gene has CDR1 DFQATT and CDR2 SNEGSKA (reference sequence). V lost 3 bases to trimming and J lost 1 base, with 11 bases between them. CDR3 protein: CSASYSGRTDTQYF. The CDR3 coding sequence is TGCAGTGCTAGTTATAGCGGTCGCACAGATACGCAGTATTTT.